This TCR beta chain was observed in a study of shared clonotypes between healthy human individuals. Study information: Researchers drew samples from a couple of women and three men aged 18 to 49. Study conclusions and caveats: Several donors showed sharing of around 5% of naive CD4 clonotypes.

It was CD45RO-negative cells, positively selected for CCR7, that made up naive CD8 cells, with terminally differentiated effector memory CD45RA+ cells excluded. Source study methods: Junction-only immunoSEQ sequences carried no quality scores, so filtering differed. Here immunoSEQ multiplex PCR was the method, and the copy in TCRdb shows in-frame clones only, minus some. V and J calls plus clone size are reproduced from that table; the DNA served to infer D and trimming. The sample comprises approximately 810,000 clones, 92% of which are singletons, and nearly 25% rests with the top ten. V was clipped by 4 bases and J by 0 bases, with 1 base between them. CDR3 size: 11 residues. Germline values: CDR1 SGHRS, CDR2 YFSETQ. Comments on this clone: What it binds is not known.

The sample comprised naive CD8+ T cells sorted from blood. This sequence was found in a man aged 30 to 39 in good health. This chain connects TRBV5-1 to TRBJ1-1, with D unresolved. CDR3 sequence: CASSMNTEAFF. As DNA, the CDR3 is TGCGCCAGCAGCATGAACACTGAAGCTTTCTTT.